This TCR beta chain was retrieved from a study of cytomegalovirus exposure and HLA in healthy donors. Study-wide background: A preliminary data release comprised roughly 85 million unique TCRs obtained from HLA-typed donors. Researchers found that less than 90% of just under 400 genotyped donors fell within the Caucasian-associated ancestry cluster. The study's findings and limits: Rare TCR sequences predominated, though certain public TCRs were found in many donors.

Concerning this clone itself: As yet, its antigen is unknown.

There are 16 residues in the CDR3. V was pared by 0 bases and J by 5 bases, with 13 bases between. The germline V gene has CDR1 MNHEY and CDR2 SVGAGI. PCR involved 60 Vbeta and 13 Jbeta primers. Profiling relied on immunoSEQ multiplex PCR, and the TCRdb table lists in-frame clones only, not all of them. The sample's table shows under 95,000 clones. This chain connects TRBV6-5 to TRBJ1-4; perhaps TRBD1 as D (6 bases). The sequence was collected from a man aged 18 to 30 in good health and CMV-seropositive. Sequenced input: PBMCs. In DNA form, the CDR3 reads TGTGCCAGCAGTTACTCTCGGGGGGCGTGGAATGAAAAACTGTTTTTT. Protein sequence: CASSYSRGAWNEKLFF.